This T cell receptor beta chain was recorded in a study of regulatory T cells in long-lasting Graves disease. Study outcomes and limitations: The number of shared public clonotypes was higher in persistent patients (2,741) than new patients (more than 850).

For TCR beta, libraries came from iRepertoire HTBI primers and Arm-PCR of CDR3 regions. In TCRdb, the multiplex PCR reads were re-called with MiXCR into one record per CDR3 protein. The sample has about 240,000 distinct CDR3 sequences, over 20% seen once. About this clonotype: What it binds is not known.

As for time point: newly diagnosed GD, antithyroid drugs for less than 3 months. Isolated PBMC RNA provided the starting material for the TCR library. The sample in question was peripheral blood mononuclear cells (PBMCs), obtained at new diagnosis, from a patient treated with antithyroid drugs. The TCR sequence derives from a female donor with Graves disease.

The DNA for the CDR3 is TGTGCCAGCAGCTTATCTCTAGTAGTCACCGGGGAGCTGTTTTTT. Translating gives CASSLSLVVTGELFF. V usage is TRBV7-3 and J usage is TRBJ2-2, with D unclear. CDR1 and CDR2 (germline): SGHTA, FQGTGA. The length of the CDR3 is 15 residues. Between the trimmed V and J ends, which lost 2 bases and 4 bases, there was a span of 11 bases.